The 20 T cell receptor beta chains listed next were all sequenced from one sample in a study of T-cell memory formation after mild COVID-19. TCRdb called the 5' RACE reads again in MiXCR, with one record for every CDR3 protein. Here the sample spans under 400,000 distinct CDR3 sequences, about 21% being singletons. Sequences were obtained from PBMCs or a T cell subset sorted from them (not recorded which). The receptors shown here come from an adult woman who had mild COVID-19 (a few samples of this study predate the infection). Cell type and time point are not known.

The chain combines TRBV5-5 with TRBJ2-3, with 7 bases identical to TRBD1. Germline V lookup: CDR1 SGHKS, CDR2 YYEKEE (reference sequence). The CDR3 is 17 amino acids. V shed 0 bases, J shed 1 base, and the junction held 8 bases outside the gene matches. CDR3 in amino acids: CASSLADRGLGTDTQYF. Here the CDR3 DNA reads TGTGCCAGCAGCTTGGCCGATAGGGGGCTCGGCACAGATACGCAGTATTTT.

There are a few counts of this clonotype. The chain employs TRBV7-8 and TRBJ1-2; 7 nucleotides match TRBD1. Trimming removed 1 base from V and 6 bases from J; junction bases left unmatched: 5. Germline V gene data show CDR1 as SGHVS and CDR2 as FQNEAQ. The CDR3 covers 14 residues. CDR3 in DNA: TGTGCCAGCAGCTTAGAACAGGGGCTTGATGGCTACACCTTC. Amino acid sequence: CASSLEQGLDGYTF.

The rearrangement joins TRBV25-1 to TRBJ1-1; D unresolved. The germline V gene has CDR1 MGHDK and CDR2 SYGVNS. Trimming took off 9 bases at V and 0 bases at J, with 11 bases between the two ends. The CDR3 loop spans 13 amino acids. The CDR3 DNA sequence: TGTGCCAGTAAAAATCCTCTGAACACTGAAGCTTTCTTT. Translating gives CASKNPLNTEAFF.

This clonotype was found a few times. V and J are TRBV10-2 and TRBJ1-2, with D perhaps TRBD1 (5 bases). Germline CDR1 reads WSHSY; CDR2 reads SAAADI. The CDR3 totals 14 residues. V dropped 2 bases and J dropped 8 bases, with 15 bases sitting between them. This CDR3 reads CASSEPSGLDGYTF. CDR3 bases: TGCGCCAGCAGTGAGCCCTCGGGACTCGACGGCTACACCTTC.

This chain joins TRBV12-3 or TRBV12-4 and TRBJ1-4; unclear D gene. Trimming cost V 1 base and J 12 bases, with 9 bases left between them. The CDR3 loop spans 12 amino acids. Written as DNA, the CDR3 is TGTGCCAGCAGTTTAGAGGGAGGACAACTGTTTTTT. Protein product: CASSLEGGQLFF.

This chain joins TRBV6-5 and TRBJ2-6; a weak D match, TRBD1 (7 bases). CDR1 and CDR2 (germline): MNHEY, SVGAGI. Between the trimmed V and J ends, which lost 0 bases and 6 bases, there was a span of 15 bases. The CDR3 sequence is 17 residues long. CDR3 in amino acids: CASSYSAGGRVANVLTF. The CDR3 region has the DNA TGTGCCAGCAGTTACTCGGCAGGGGGGCGAGTGGCCAACGTCCTGACTTTC.

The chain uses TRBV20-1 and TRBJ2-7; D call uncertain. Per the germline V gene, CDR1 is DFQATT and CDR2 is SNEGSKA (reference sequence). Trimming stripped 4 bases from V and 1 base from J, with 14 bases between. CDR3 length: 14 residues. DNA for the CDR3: TGCAGTGCTACCCTTTACGGGCCTTCCTACGAGCAGTACTTC. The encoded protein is CSATLYGPSYEQYF.

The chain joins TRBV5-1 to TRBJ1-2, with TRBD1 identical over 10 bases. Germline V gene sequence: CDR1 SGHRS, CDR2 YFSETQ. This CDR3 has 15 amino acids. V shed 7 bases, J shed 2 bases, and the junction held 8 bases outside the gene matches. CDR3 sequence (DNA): TGCGCCAGCGCGACAGGGGGCGTCCCAAACTATGGCTACACCTTC. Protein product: CASATGGVPNYGYTF.

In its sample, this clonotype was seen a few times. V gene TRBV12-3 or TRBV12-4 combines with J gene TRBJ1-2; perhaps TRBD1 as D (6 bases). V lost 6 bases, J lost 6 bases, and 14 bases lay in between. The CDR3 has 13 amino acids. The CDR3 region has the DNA TGTGCCAGCAGCATGTACGGGGGCGATGGCTACACCTTC. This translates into CASSMYGGDGYTF.

The DNA of the CDR3 is TGTGCCAGCAGTTACCCCCCCGCCGCCCGGGCGGTGGCCGGGGAGCTGTTTTTT. The encoded protein is CASSYPPAARAVAGELFF. V usage is TRBV6-6 and J usage is TRBJ2-2; D unclear. Looked up from germline, CDR1 is MNHNY and CDR2 is SVGAGI (reference sequence). The CDR3 spans 18 residues. V was trimmed by 2 bases and J by 6 bases, leaving 22 bases between them.

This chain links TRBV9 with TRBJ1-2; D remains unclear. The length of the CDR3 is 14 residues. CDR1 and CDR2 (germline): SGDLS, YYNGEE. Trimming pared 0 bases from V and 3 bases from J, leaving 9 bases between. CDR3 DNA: TGTGCCAGCAGCGTAGTCTCCTTAGACTATGGCTACACCTTC. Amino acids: CASSVVSLDYGYTF.

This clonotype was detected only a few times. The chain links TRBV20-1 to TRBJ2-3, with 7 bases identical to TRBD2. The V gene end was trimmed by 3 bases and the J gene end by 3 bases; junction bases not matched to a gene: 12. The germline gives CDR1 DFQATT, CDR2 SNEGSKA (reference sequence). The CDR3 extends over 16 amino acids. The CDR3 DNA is TGCAGTGCTAGCGGGAGGCCCGCTCGGGCGACAGATACGCAGTATTTT. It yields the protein CSASGRPARATDTQYF.

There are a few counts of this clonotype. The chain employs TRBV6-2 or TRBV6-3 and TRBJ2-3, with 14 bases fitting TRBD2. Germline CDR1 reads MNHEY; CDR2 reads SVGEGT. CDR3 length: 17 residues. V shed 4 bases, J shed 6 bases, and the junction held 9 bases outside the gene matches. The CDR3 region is CASSLGLAGESSDTQYF. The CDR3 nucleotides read TGTGCCAGCAGTTTGGGACTAGCGGGAGAATCGTCTGATACGCAGTATTTT.

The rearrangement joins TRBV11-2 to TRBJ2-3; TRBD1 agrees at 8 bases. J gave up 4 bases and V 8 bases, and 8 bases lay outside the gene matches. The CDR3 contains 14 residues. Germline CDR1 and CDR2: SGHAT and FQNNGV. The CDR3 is CASAWTGLADTQYF. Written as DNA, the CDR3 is TGTGCCAGCGCTTGGACAGGGCTTGCAGATACGCAGTATTTT.

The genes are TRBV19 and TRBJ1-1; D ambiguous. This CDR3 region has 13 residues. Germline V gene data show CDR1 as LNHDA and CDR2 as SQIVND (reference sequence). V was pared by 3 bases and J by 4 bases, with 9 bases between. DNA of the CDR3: TGTGCCAGTAGTATCACAGCGACCACTGAAGCTTTCTTT. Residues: CASSITATTEAFF.

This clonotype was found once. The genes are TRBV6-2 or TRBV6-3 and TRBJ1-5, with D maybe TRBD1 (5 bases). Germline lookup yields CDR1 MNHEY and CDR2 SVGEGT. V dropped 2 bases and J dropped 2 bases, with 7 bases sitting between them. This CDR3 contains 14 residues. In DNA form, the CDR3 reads TGTGCCAGCAGTTACATAGGGGGCAATCAGCCCCAGCATTTT. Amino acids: CASSYIGGNQPQHF.

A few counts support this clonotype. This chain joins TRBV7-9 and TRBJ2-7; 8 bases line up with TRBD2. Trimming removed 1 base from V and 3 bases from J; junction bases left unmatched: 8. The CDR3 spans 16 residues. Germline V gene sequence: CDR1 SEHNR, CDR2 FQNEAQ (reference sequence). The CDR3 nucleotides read TGTGCCAGCAGCTTAGTTACTAGCGGTCCCGTCTACGAGCAGTACTTC. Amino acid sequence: CASSLVTSGPVYEQYF.

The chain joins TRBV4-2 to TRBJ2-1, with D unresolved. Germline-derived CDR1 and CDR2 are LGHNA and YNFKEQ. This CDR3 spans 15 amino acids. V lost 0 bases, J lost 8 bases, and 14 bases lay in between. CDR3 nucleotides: TGTGCCAGCAGCCAAGATTTCGGAAGACGCGATGAGCAGTTCTTC. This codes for CASSQDFGRRDEQFF.

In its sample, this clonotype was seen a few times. CDR3 DNA sequence: TGTGCCAGCAGTTACACTTCGGGACAGTCCTACGAGCAGTACTTC. The encoded protein is CASSYTSGQSYEQYF. The chain couples TRBV6-2 or TRBV6-3 to TRBJ2-7, with 7 nucleotides matching TRBD1. This CDR3 contains 15 residues. Trimming took 2 bases from V and 1 from J; bases not matched to a gene: 5. Germline CDR1 MNHEY, CDR2 SVGEGT.

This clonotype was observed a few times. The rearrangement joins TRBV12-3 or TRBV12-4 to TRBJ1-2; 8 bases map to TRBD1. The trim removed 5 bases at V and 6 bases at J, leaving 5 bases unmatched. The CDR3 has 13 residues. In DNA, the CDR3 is TGTGCCAGCAGTATGGACAGGGCACATGGCTACACCTTC. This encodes CASSMDRAHGYTF.